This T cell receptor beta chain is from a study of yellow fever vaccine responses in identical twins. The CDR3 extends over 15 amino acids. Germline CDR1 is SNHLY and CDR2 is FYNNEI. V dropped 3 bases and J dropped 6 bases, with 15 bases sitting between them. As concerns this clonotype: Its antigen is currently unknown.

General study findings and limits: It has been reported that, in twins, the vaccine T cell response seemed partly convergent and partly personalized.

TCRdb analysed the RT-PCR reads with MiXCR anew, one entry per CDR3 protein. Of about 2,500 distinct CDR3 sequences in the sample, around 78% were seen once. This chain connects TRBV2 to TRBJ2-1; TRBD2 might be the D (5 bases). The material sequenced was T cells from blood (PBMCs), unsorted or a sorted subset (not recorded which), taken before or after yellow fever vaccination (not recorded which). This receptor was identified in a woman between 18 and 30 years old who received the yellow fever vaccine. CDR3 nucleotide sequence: TGTGCCAGCAGTGAGGGTAGAGGGCAGTCCAATGAGCAGTTCTTC. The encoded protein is CASSEGRGQSNEQFF.